These 19 T cell receptor beta chains were sequenced from one sample in a study of T cell repertoires in cytomegalovirus infection. In TCRdb, the reads were re-called with MiXCR into one record per CDR3 protein. The table lists roughly 230,000 distinct CDR3 sequences, about 20% of them singletons, with about 20% in the top ten. Sequenced sample: CD8+ T cells from PBMCs. Receptors originate from a human donor in good health (CMV status not recorded). Some clones in this sample may be carry-over from other donors' samples.

Of note for this clonotype: A much larger clone differs from this one at a single base, so this may be a read error. CDR3 protein: CASSSQVVYEQHF. The CDR3 DNA sequence: TGTGCCAGCAGCAGCCAGGTTGTCTACGAGCAGCACTTC. The chain carries TRBV7-8 and TRBJ2-7; the D is unclear. The CDR3 runs 13 residues. Germline values: CDR1 SGHVS, CDR2 FQNEAQ.

J is TRBJ2-5 and V is TRBV6-2 or TRBV6-3; D is unclear. The CDR3 contains 15 residues. CDR1 is MNHEY and CDR2 is SVGEGT in the germline V gene. V gave up 0 bases and J gave up 5 bases, with 13 bases separating them. CDR3 loop: CASSYSTPTWETQYF. For the CDR3, the DNA is TGTGCCAGCAGTTACTCGACCCCGACGTGGGAGACCCAGTACTTC.

This clonotype came up many times. V usage is TRBV7-2 and J usage is TRBJ2-7; TRBD2 agrees at 7 bases. Germline trimming cut 1 base from V and 3 bases from J; bases unmatched to any gene: 9. The CDR3 has 16 amino acids. In germline, CDR1 is SGHTA, CDR2 FQGNSA. The DNA for the CDR3 is TGTGCCAGCAGCTTAGGAACTCGGGACTACCGCTACGAGCAGTACTTC. Its protein is CASSLGTRDYRYEQYF.

This clonotype was recorded many times. The CDR3 sequence is CASSSGRASTDTQYF. In DNA, the CDR3 is TGTGCCAGCAGCAGCGGGCGGGCGAGCACAGATACGCAGTATTTT. The chain is built from TRBV7-9 and TRBJ2-3; TRBD2 might be the D (6 bases). Germline CDR1 is SEHNR and CDR2 is FQNEAQ (reference sequence). The CDR3 runs to 15 residues. V was trimmed by 5 bases and J by 0 bases, leaving 12 bases between them.

In its sample, this clonotype was seen once. The chain links TRBV28 to TRBJ1-6; perhaps TRBD1 as D (5 bases). The germline V gene encodes CDR1 MDHEN and CDR2 SYDVKM. This CDR3 is 15 amino acids long. Trimming removed 6 bases at V and 6 bases at J, with 15 bases between. CDR3 sequence reads: CASSWEGQANSPLHF. CDR3 DNA: TGTGCCAGCAGCTGGGAGGGGCAGGCTAATTCACCCCTCCACTTT.

V gene TRBV2 combines with J gene TRBJ2-7; perhaps TRBD1 as D (5 bases). The CDR3 extends over 15 amino acids. From germline, CDR1 is SNHLY and CDR2 FYNNEI. Trimming removed 2 bases at V and 6 bases at J, with 17 bases between. The CDR3 is CASSEFGRAPREQYF. As DNA, the CDR3 is TGTGCCAGCAGTGAATTTGGCAGGGCACCTCGCGAGCAGTACTTC.

This clonotype was seen a few times. The gene calls are TRBV28 and TRBJ2-2; TRBD1 aligns across 7 bases. Germline lookup yields CDR1 MDHEN and CDR2 SYDVKM. There are 15 residues in the CDR3. Losses at the gene ends were 5 bases for V and 2 bases for J; bases not matched to a gene: 5. The CDR3 DNA reads TGTGCCAGCAGTATCTACAGGGGTAACACCGGGGAGCTGTTTTTT. It yields the protein CASSIYRGNTGELFF. The full variable domain, rest sourced from reference TRBV28 and TRBJ2-2, is DVKVTQSSRYLVKRTGEKVFLECVQDMDHENMFWYRQDPGLGLRLIYFSYDVKMKEKGDIPEGYSVSREKKERFSLILESASTNQTSMYLCASSIYRGNTGELFFGEGSRLTVL.

In its sample, this clonotype was seen many times. The V call is TRBV14, the J call TRBJ1-1; 8 nucleotides align to TRBD1. J gave up 4 bases and V 2 bases, and 6 bases lay outside the gene matches. This CDR3 comprises 15 residues. Germline CDR1 and CDR2: SGHDN and FVKESK. The CDR3 DNA sequence: TGTGCCAGCAGCCAACTACAGGGGGAGGGCACTGAAGCTTTCTTT. Its protein is CASSQLQGEGTEAFF.

The sample holds one count of this clonotype. The rearrangement uses TRBV29-1 and TRBJ1-3; D unresolved. This CDR3 has 14 amino acids. Germline lookup yields CDR1 SQVTM and CDR2 ANQGSEA. Trimming took off 0 bases at V and 8 bases at J, with 14 bases between the two ends. The CDR3: CSVEDDDTADTIYF. The DNA for the CDR3 is TGCAGCGTTGAAGATGATGACACCGCCGACACCATATATTTT.

This clonotype was picked up many times. The CDR3 loop reads CASSHRGSYEQYF. Written as DNA, the CDR3 is TGTGCCAGCAGTCACAGGGGCTCCTACGAGCAGTACTTC. The chain couples TRBV28 to TRBJ2-7; 7 bases match TRBD1. V was clipped by 5 bases and J by 0 bases; unmatched bases: 1. This CDR3 region has 13 residues. Germline loops: CDR1 MDHEN, CDR2 SYDVKM.

This sequence joins TRBV29-1 and TRBJ2-7; 7 bases map to TRBD2. Germline-derived CDR1 and CDR2 are SQVTM and ANQGSEA. Losses at the gene ends were 4 bases for V and 3 bases for J; bases not matched to a gene: 12. CDR3 length: 15 residues. Here the CDR3 reads CSVVDPASGFYEQYF. The CDR3 DNA reads as TGCAGCGTTGTGGACCCCGCTAGCGGATTCTACGAGCAGTACTTC.

This clonotype showed up just a few times. This sequence joins TRBV7-6 and TRBJ2-7; 8 positions match TRBD1. CDR3 size: 15 residues. Germline V gene lookup returns CDR1 SGHVS and CDR2 FNYEAQ. Trimming cost V 5 bases and J 7 bases; bases outside gene matches: 13. The CDR3 here is CASSTQTGVLREQYF. The CDR3, as DNA: TGTGCCAGCAGCACCCAGACAGGGGTCCTACGAGAGCAGTACTTC.

V and J are TRBV27 and TRBJ1-2; D is possibly TRBD1 (5 bases). The germline gives CDR1 MNHEY, CDR2 SMNVEV (reference sequence). Trimming removed 2 bases from V and 8 bases from J, with 15 bases in between. The CDR3 is 14 residues long. The CDR3 DNA reads TGTGCCAGCAGTTTAGGTTTGGGACTTGGAGGCTACACCTTC. Residues: CASSLGLGLGGYTF.

In this sample, this clonotype turned up a few times. V is TRBV28 and J is TRBJ2-5; D possibly corresponds to TRBD1 (6 bases). The CDR3 totals 16 residues. With 6 bases removed from V and 0 bases from J, the gap between germline ends came to 17 bases. The germline CDR1 and CDR2 sequences are MDHEN and SYDVKM. CDR3 in amino acids: CASSVIRDTDQETQYF. The DNA for the CDR3 is TGTGCCAGCAGCGTTATCCGGGACACCGACCAAGAGACCCAGTACTTC.

V is TRBV15 and J is TRBJ2-7, with D uncertain. The V end was cut by 0 bases, the J end by 3 bases, with 9 bases between. Germline assignment: CDR1 LNHNV and CDR2 YYDKDF (reference sequence). This CDR3 comprises 14 residues. The chain's CDR3 is CATSRDQVDYEQYF. In nucleotides, the CDR3 is TGTGCCACCAGCAGAGATCAGGTAGACTACGAGCAGTACTTC.

In nucleotides, the CDR3 is TGTGCCAGCAGTGAAGTTTCCGAAGAGACCCAGTACTTC. This sequence encodes CASSEVSEETQYF. The chain is built from TRBV2 and TRBJ2-5; no definite D call. Germline CDR1 and CDR2: SNHLY and FYNNEI. V lost 1 base and J lost 3, with 6 bases in between. This CDR3 comprises 13 residues.

This clonotype was recorded at least ten times. The CDR3, as DNA: TGTGCCGGTGGAGGGGACCTCACCGGGGAGCTGTTTTTT. Translating it yields CAGGGDLTGELFF. V usage is TRBV7-6 and J usage is TRBJ2-2, with D perhaps TRBD2 (6 bases). Trimming stripped 11 bases from V and 4 bases from J, with 14 bases between. Germline V gene lookup returns CDR1 SGHVS and CDR2 FNYEAQ. The CDR3 is 13 amino acids. The entire variable domain, with the rest obtained from reference TRBV7-6 and TRBJ2-2, is as follows: GAGVSQSPRYKVTKRGQDVALRCDPISGHVSLYWYRQALGQGPEFLTYFNYEAQQDKSGLPNDRFSAERPEGSISTLTIQRTEQRDSAMYRCAGGGDLTGELFFGEGSRLTVL.

The chain has TRBV28 and TRBJ2-7; 8 nucleotides line up with TRBD1. The V gene's germline CDR1 is MDHEN and CDR2 SYDVKM. With V trimmed by 5 bases and J by 5 bases, 5 bases remained unmatched. This CDR3 has 13 amino acids. The CDR3 bases are TGTGCCAGCAGTGGACAGGGTCTGGACGAGCAGTACTTC. Its translation: CASSGQGLDEQYF.

The chain is built from TRBV2 and TRBJ2-5; D perhaps matches TRBD1 (6 bases). The CDR3 sequence is 15 residues long. Per the germline V gene, CDR1 is SNHLY and CDR2 is FYNNEI. V was shortened by 1 base and J by 5 bases, with 14 bases between the two germline ends. CDR3 in DNA: TGTGCCAGCAGTGAAGGTTTGGGACAACATGAGACCCAGTACTTC. Translation: CASSEGLGQHETQYF.